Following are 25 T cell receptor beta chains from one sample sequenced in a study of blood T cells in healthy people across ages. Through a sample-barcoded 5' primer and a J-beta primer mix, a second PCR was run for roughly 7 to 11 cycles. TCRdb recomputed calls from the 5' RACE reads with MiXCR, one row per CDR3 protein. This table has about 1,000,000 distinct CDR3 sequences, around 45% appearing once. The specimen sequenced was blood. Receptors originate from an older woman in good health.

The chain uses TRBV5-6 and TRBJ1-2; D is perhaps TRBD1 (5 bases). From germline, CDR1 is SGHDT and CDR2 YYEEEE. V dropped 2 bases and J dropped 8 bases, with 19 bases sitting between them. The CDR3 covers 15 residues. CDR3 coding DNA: TGTGCCAGCAGCTTTTCTGGGGCTAAAGGGTCCGGCTACACCTTC. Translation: CASSFSGAKGSGYTF.

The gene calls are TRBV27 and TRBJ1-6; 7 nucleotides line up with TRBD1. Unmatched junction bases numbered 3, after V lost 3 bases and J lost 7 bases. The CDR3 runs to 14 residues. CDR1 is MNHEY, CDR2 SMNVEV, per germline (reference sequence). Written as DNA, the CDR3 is TGTGCCAGCAGTTTTAACAGGGGAAATTCACCCCTCCACTTT. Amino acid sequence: CASSFNRGNSPLHF.

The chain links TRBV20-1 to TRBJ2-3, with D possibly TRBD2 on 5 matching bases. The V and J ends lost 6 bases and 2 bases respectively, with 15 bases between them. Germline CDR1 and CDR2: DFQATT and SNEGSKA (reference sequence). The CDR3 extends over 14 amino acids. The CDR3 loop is CSAPDWRHTDTQYF. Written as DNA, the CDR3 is TGCAGTGCCCCGGACTGGAGACACACAGATACGCAGTATTTT.

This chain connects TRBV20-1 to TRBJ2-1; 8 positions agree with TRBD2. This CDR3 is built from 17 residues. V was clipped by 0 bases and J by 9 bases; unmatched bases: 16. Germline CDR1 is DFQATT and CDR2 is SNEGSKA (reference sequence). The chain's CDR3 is CSARDLVGRAGAGEQFF. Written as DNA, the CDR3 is TGCAGTGCTAGAGATTTAGTAGGGCGAGCGGGAGCGGGTGAGCAGTTCTTC.

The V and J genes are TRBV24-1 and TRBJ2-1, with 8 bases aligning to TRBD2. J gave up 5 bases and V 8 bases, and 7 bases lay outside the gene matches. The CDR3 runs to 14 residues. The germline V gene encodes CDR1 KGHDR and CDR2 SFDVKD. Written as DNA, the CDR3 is TGTGCCACCACAGGGCCGCGGGGGGACAATGAGCAGTTCTTC. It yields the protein CATTGPRGDNEQFF.

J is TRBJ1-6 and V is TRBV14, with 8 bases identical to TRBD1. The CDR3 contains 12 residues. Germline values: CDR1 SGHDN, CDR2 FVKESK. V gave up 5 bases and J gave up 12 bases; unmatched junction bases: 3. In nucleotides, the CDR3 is TGTGCCAGCAGCGACAGGGGACTACCCCTCCACTTT. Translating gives CASSDRGLPLHF.

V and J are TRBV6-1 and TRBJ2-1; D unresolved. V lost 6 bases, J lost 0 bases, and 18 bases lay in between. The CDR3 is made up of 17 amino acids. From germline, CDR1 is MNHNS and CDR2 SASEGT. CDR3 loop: CASRASGGASSYNEQFF. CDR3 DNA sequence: TGTGCCAGCAGGGCCTCGGGCGGAGCGAGCTCCTACAATGAGCAGTTCTTC.

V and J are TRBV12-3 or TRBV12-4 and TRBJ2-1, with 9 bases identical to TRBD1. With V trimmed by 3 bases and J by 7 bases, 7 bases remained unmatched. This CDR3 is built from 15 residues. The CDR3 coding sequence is TGTGCCAGCAGTTTGCGGGTCGGGACAGGGAATGAGCAGTTCTTC. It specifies CASSLRVGTGNEQFF.

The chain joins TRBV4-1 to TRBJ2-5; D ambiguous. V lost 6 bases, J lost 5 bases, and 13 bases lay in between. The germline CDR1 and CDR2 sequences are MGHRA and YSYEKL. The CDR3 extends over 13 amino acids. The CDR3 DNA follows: TGCGCCAGCAGACGAGGAGTAGGGGAGACCCAGTACTTC. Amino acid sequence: CASRRGVGETQYF.

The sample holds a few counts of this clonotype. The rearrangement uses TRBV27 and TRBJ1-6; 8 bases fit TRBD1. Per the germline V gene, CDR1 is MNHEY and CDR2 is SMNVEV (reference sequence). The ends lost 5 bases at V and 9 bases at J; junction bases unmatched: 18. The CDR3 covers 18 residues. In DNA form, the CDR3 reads TGTGCCAGCAGTCTAAACAGGGGGTCCCCACCCCGGGGTTCACCCCTCCACTTT. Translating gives CASSLNRGSPPRGSPLHF.

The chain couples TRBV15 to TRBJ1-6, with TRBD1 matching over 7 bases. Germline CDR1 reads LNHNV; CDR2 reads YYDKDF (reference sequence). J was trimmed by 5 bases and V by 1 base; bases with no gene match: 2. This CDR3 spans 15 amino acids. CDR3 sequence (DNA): TGTGCCACCAGCAGAGTGGGGACAGATAATTCACCCCTCCACTTT. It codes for CATSRVGTDNSPLHF. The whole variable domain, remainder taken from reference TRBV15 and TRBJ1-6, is DAMVIQNPRYQVTQFGKPVTLSCSQTLNHNVMYWYQQKSSQAPKLLFHYYDKDFNNEADTPDNFQSRRPNTSFCFLDIRSPGLGDTAMYLCATSRVGTDNSPLHFGNGTRLTVT.

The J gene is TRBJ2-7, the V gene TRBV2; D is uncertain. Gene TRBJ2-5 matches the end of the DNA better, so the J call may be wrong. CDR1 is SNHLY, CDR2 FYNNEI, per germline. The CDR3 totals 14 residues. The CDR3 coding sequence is TGTGCCAGCAGTTCAGGCAGTGCCTCGGGGACCCAGTACTTC. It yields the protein CASSSGSASGTQYF.

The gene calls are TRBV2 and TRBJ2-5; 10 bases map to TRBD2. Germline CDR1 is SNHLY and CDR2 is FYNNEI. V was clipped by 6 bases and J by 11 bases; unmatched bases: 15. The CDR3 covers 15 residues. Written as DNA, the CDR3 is TGTGCCAGCAGAGAAAGGACTAGCGGAGGGGATGAGCAGTACTTC. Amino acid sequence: CASRERTSGGDEQYF.

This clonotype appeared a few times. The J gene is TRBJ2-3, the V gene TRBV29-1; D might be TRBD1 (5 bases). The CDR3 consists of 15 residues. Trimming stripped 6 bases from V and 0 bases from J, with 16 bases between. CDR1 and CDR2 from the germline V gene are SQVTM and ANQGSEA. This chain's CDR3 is CSVVFTGTSTDTQYF. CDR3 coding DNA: TGCAGCGTCGTATTCACAGGAACTAGCACAGATACGCAGTATTTT.

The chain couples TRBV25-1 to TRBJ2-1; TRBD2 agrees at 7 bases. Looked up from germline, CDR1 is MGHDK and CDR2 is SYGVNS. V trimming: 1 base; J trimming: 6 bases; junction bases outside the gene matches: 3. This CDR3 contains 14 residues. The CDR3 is CASSESGGLNEQFF. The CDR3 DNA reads TGTGCCAGCAGTGAATCGGGAGGACTCAATGAGCAGTTCTTC.

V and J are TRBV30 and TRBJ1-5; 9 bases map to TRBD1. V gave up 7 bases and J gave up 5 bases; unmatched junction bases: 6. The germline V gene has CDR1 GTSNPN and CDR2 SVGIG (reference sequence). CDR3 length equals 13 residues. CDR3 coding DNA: TGTGCCTCCGGGACAGGGCTTGATCAGCCCCAGCATTTT. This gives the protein CASGTGLDQPQHF.

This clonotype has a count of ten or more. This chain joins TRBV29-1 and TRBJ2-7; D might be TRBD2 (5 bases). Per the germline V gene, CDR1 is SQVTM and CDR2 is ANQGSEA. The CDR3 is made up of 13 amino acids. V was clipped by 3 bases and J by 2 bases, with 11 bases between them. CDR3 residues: CSVEARTPYEQYF. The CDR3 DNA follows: TGCAGCGTTGAGGCACGGACTCCCTACGAGCAGTACTTC.

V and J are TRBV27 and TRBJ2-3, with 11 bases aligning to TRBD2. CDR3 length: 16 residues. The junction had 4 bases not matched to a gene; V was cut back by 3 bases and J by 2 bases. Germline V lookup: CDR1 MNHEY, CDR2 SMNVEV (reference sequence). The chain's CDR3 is CASSFSSGRTTDTQYF. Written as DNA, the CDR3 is TGTGCCAGCAGTTTTTCTAGCGGGAGGACCACAGATACGCAGTATTTT.

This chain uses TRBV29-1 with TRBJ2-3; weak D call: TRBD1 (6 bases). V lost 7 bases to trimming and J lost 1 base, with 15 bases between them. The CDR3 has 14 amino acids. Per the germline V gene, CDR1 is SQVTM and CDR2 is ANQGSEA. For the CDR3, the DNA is TGCAGCGGCAACCCGGGACAAGGCACAGATACGCAGTATTTT. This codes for CSGNPGQGTDTQYF.

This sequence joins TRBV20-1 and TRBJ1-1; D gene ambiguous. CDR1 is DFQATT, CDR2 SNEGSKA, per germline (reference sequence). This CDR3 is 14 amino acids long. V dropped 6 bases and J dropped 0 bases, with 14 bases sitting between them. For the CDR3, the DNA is TGCAGTGCCCCAACTGGGATAATGAACACTGAAGCTTTCTTT. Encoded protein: CSAPTGIMNTEAFF.

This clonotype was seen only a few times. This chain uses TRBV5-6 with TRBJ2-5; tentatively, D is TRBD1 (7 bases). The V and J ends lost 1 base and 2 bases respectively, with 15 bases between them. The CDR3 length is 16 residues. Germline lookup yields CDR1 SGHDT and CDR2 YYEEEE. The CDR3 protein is CASSLLRGTLQETQYF. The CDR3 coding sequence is TGTGCCAGCAGCTTGCTCAGGGGGACTTTACAAGAGACCCAGTACTTC.

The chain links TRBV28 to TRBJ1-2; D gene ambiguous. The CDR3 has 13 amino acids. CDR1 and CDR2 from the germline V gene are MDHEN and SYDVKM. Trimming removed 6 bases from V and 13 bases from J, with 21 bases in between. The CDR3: CASRSTASLRSTF. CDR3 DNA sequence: TGTGCCAGCAGGTCAACAGCGAGCTTACGCTCCACCTTC.

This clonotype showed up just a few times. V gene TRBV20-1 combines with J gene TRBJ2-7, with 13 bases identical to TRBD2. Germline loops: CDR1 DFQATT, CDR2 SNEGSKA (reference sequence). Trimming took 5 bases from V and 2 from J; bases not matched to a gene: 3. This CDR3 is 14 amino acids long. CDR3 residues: CSAATSGRPYEQYF. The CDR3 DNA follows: TGCAGTGCTGCGACTAGCGGGAGGCCCTACGAGCAGTACTTC.

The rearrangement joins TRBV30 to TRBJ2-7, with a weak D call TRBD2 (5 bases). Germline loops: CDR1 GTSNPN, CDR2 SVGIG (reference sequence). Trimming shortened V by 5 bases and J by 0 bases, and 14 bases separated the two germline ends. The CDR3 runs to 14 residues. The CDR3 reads CAWRLTGSSYEQYF. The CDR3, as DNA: TGTGCCTGGCGCCTGACGGGGAGCTCCTACGAGCAGTACTTC.

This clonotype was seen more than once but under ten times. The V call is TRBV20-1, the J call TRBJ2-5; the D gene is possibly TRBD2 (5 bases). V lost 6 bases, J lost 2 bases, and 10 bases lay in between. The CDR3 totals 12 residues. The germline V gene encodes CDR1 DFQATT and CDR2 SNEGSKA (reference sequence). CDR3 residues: CSAGEQQETQYF. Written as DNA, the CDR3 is TGCAGTGCCGGGGAGCAGCAAGAGACCCAGTACTTC.